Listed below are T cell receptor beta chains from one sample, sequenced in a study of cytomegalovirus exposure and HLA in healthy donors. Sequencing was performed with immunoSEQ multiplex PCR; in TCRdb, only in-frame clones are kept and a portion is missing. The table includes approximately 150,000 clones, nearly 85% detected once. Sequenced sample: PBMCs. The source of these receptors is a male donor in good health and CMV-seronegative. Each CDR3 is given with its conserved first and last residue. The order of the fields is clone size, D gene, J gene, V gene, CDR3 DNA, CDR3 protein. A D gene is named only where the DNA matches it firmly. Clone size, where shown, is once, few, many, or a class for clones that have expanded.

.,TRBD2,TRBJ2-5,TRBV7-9,TGTGCCAGCAGCTTAGGGGGAGGGGTGCTCGGAGAGACCCAGTACTTC,CASSLGGGVLGETQYF
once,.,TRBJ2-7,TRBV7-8,TGTGCCAGCAGCTTAAGTCAGGCCACCTACGAGCAGTACTTC,CASSLSQATYEQYF
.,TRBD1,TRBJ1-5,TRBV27,TGTGCCAGCAGTAAGACAGGGGACTATAGTAGTCTCTATAGCAATCAGCCCCAGCATTTT,CASSKTGDYSSLYSNQPQHF
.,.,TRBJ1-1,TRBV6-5,TGTGCCACTCAGGGGCCTGAAGCTTTCTTT,CATQGPEAFF
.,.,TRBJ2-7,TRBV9,TGTGCCAGCAGCGGACAGAGCTACGAGCAGTACTTC,CASSGQSYEQYF
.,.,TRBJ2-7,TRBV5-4,TGTGCCAGCAGCTTGGACAGTTCTACCTACGAGCAGTACTTC,CASSLDSSTYEQYF
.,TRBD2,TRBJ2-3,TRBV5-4,TGTGCCAGCAGCTTGAGGCTAGCGGGGGTCGGGGATACGCAGTATTTT,CASSLRLAGVGDTQYF
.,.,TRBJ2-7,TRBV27,TGTGCCAGCAGTTCATTAGCGGCCCCGTACGAGCAGTACTTC,CASSSLAAPYEQYF
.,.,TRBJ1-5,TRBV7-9,TGTGCCAGCAGCATCTTGGGGGCGGGTCAGCCCCAGCATTTT,CASSILGAGQPQHF
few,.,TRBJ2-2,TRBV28,TGTGCCAGCAGGGACTCGGAGAGACTCTCGAACACCGGGGAGCTGTTTTTT,CASRDSERLSNTGELFF
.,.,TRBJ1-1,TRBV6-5,TGTGCCAGCAGTTACTCGTACCTCGACAGGAACACTGAAGCTTTCTTT,CASSYSYLDRNTEAFF
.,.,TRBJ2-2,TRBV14,TGTGCCAGCAGCCAAGGTTCTTTCGGGGAGCTGTTTTTT,CASSQGSFGELFF
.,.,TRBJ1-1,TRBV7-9,TGTGCCAGCAGCACATACAGGGCAACTGAAGCTTTCTTT,CASSTYRATEAFF
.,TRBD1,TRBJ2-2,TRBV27,TGTGCCAGCAGTTTGCCCGGACAGGTGAACACCGGGGAGCTGTTTTTT,CASSLPGQVNTGELFF
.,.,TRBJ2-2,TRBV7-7,TGTGCCAGCAGCCCCAGGCGGGCGACCGGGGAGCTGTTTTTT,CASSPRRATGELFF
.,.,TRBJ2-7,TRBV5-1,TGCGCCAGCAGCCCCTTTTCGGGGGGCTACCTCTACGAGCAGTACTTC,CASSPFSGGYLYEQYF
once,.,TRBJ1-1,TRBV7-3,TGTGCCAGCAGCCAAAGGAAGGAGACTGAAGCTTTCTTT,CASSQRKETEAFF
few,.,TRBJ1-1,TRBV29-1,TGCAGCGGGGGGCTAGACAGTGATACTGAAGCTTTCTTT,CSGGLDSDTEAFF
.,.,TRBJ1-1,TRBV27,TGTGCCAGCAGTTACGAAGCAGGGGAGAACACTGAAGCTTTCTTT,CASSYEAGENTEAFF
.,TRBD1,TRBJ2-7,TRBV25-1,TGTGCCAGCACCCCCCCGGCAGTAGACAGGGGAGTGGGGGAGCAGTACTTC,CASTPPAVDRGVGEQYF
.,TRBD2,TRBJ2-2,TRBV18,TGTGCCAGCTCACCACCGCCCGCTAGCGGGGGGGCCCAGCCAAGGATCGGGGAGCTGTTTTTT,CASSPPPASGGAQPRIGELFF
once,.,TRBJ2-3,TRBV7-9,TGTGCCAGCAGCTCAACTGGCACAGATACGCAGTATTTT,CASSSTGTDTQYF
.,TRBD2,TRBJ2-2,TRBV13,TGTGCCAGCAGCTTACGAGGGAGGGCCGTTCCCGGGGAGCTGTTTTTT,CASSLRGRAVPGELFF
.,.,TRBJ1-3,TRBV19,TGTGCCAGTAGTCAGGGTTTCGGAAACACCATATATTTT,CASSQGFGNTIYF